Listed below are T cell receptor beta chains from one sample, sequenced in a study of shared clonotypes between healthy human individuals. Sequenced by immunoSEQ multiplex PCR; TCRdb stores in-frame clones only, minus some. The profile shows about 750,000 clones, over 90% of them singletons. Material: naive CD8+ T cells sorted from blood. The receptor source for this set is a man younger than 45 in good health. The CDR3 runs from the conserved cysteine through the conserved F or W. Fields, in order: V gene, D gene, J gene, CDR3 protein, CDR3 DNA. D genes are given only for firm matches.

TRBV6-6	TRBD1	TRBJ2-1	CASSWAQGAYNEQFF	TGTGCCAGCAGTTGGGCACAGGGGGCGTATAATGAGCAGTTCTTC
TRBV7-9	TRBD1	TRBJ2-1	CASSLVGQGPKYNEQFF	TGTGCCAGCAGCTTAGTGGGACAGGGACCCAAATACAATGAGCAGTTCTTC
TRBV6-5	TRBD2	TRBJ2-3	CASGAGSADTQYF	TGTGCCAGCGGAGCGGGATCAGCAGATACGCAGTATTTT
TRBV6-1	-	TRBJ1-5	CASSEAPGQPQHF	TGTGCCAGCAGTGAAGCCCCCGGACAGCCCCAGCATTTT
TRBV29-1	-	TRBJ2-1	CSVEERYNEQFF	TGCAGCGTTGAAGAGAGATACAATGAGCAGTTCTTC
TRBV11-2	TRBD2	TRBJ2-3	CASSGLAGGPGDTQYF	TGTGCCAGCAGCGGACTAGCGGGAGGGCCCGGAGATACGCAGTATTTT
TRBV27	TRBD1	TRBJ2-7	CASSLGRGIEQYF	TGTGCCAGCAGTTTGGGCAGGGGGATCGAGCAGTACTTC
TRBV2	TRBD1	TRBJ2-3	CASEEGQGADTQYF	TGTGCCAGCGAGGAGGGACAGGGGGCAGATACGCAGTATTTT
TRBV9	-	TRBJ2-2	CASSVPRSGELFF	TGTGCCAGCAGCGTACCGAGGTCCGGGGAGCTGTTTTTT
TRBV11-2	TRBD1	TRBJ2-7	CASSTGQGPYEQYF	TGTGCCAGCAGTACTGGACAGGGCCCCTACGAGCAGTACTTC
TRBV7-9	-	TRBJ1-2	CASSTPGLDVYGYTF	TGTGCCAGCAGCACCCCGGGCCTGGACGTCTATGGCTACACCTTC
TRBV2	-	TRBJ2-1	CASTPSPPGIHEQFF	TGTGCCAGCACCCCCTCCCCCCCCGGGATCCATGAGCAGTTCTTC
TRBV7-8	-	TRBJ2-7	CASSLAVASEQYF	TGTGCCAGCAGCTTAGCGGTGGCTTCCGAGCAGTACTTC